These T cell receptor beta chains were read from a single sample in a study of blood T cell repertoires in COVID-19. Data came from immunoSEQ multiplex PCR; TCRdb stores just in-frame clones and leaves some out. This table has 150,000 to 200,000 clones, around 80% appearing once. The material sequenced was PBMCs or T cells enriched from blood (not recorded which). These receptor sequences come from a man aged 50 to 60 who had recovered from COVID-19. Both conserved end residues are part of each CDR3. Fields, in order: J gene, V gene, D gene, clone size, CDR3 protein, CDR3 DNA. A D gene is named only where the DNA matches it firmly. A row's size may be missing; if present it is once, few, many or a size class.

TRBJ2-7,TRBV6-1,-,-,CASSEALPGDWRSYEQYF,TGTGCCAGCAGTGAAGCTTTGCCCGGGGATTGGAGGTCCTACGAGCAGTACTTC
TRBJ2-2,TRBV28,TRBD1,few,CASSLWTGGSGELFF,TGTGCCAGCAGTTTATGGACAGGGGGGTCCGGGGAGCTGTTTTTT
TRBJ2-7,TRBV4-1,-,few,CASSQDQRVGEQYF,TGCGCCAGCAGCCAAGATCAGAGGGTCGGCGAGCAGTACTTC
TRBJ1-1,TRBV30,-,-,CAWGREVNTEAFF,TGTGCCTGGGGTCGGGAGGTGAACACTGAAGCTTTCTTT
TRBJ1-4,TRBV19,-,once,CASTMDTPGEKLFF,TGTGCCAGTACCATGGACACCCCCGGTGAAAAACTGTTTTTT
TRBJ1-2,TRBV9,-,-,CASSGDSRDILYGYTF,TGTGCCAGCAGCGGCGATTCCCGGGACATCTTGTATGGCTACACCTTC
TRBJ1-1,TRBV15,-,few,CATSRTGSTEAFF,TGTGCCACCAGCAGAACAGGGTCCACTGAAGCTTTCTTT
TRBJ2-7,TRBV3-1/TRBV3-2,-,-,CASSLRPAYEQYF,TGTGCCAGCAGCCTGCGCCCCGCCTACGAGCAGTACTTC
TRBJ1-3,TRBV7-9,TRBD1,-,CASSLGDRVGNTIYF,TGTGCCAGCAGCTTAGGGGACAGGGTTGGAAACACCATATATTTT
TRBJ2-7,TRBV5-4,-,-,CASSLSSSSPYEQYF,TGTGCCAGCAGCTTGTCCTCTAGCTCGCCCTACGAGCAGTACTTC
TRBJ2-6,TRBV28,-,-,CASSSDRDNVLTF,TGTGCCAGCAGTAGCGACAGAGACAACGTCCTGACTTTC
TRBJ2-3,TRBV9,TRBD2,-,CASSRASGGRTDTQYF,TGTGCCAGCAGCAGAGCTAGCGGGGGCCGAACAGATACGCAGTATTTT